This T cell receptor (beta chain) was captured in a study of regulatory T cells in long-lasting Graves disease (dated by TCRdb to about 2021). A note on the overall study: Persistent Graves' disease was defined as antithyroid drug treatment for over 5 years with persistently positive TSH receptor autoantibodies. A total of roughly 35 samples underwent TCR sequencing: around 13 from persistent and 20 from newly diagnosed Graves' disease patients. The study was registered as a clinical trial and conducted in China. Patients with persistent Graves' disease were compared with patients with newly diagnosed Graves' disease using TCR sequencing and RNA sequencing of peripheral blood. Antithyroid drugs had been taken for approximately 10 years on average by persistent Graves' disease patients in the clinical cohort.

Including the terminal cysteine and phenylalanine, the CDR3 comprises 15 residues. This entry keeps only the CDR3 DNA: 45 bases, framed from base 1. V lost 4 bases and J lost 4 bases; the stretch between them is 13 bases long. The germline V gene (reference sequence) supplies CDR1 LGHDT and CDR2 YNNKEL. This clonotype was observed a handful of times. No antigen is known for it. Per-base quality was not reported, and no clone a single base away is much larger than it. Beyond this particular receptor, the publication reports: Sequencing and analysis were limited to the TCR beta chain. The small sample size was acknowledged by the authors as a limitation that may reduce accuracy. Peripheral blood alone was examined, since thyroid tissue, which constituted the primary lesion, could not be accessed. Persistent patients shared more public clonotypes among themselves (around 2,700) than newly diagnosed patients did (over 900). Persistent disease showed preferential use of TRBV28, TRBJ1-2 and TRBJ2-5, whereas newly diagnosed disease favored TRBV20-1 and TRBJ2-1. Lower TCR Shannon entropy and fewer highly expanded clones were observed in persistent Graves' disease patients than in newly diagnosed patients, which suggested clonal expansion.

In the paper's terms, the time point label means: persistent/refractory GD, antithyroid drugs over 5 years with positive TRAb. For both TCR sequencing and RNA sequencing, RNA was extracted from PBMCs in TRIzol. The diagnosis of Graves' disease followed American Thyroid Association guidelines. Patients were recruited from an endocrinology department in Xi'an, China. From each patient, approximately 9.9 milliliters of peripheral blood was collected into an EDTA anticoagulant tube. Ficoll Paque Plus density gradient separation was used to isolate PBMCs, and no further T cell sorting was done. RNA quality was checked with an Agilent 2100 Bioanalyzer and agarose gel, and concentration with a NanoDrop 2000. Library construction relied on multiplex PCR. This sample was sequenced with an Illumina HiSeq 4000. To build TCR beta libraries, CDR3 regions were amplified by Arm-PCR using iRepertoire HTBI primers. PCR products were gel purified before sequencing. The original methods were these. A total of roughly 65 TRBV and approximately 15 TRBJ segments were identified across samples and were used for gene usage analysis of CDR3 amino acid clonotypes. Filtered high-quality paired reads were merged into contigs using COPE and FqMerger. BLAST was used to align contigs to IMGT TRBV, TRBD and TRBJ reference genes, with CDR3 defined following IMGT. Clonotypes above 0.1% frequency were classified as highly expanded clones. Shannon entropy was used to measure repertoire diversity, and the Gini coefficient was used to measure V-J evenness. Clonotypes shared by more than one individual were considered public. In TCRdb, the public reads were trimmed at Q25 with fastp and aligned with MiXCR, with productive beta chains retained. Each CDR3 protein gets just one entry, which takes the most common genes and DNA from the rows behind it. TCRdb assigned the V and J calls; the authors' analysis was not used. The sample includes some 300,000 distinct CDR3 sequences, with around 21% observed a single time. Clones ranked in the top ten supply approximately 60% of the sample.

This sequence was found in a female donor with Graves disease. This receptor chain uses TRBV3-1 and TRBJ1-4; the D gene is possibly TRBD1, with 5 bases matching. The sample in question was peripheral blood mononuclear cells (PBMCs), obtained when the disease was refractory, from a patient treated with antithyroid drugs. The CDR3 region has the sequence CASSLVGGDNEKLFF. The nucleotides read TGTGCCAGCAGCCTCGTCGGGGGGGATAATGAAAAACTGTTTTTT.